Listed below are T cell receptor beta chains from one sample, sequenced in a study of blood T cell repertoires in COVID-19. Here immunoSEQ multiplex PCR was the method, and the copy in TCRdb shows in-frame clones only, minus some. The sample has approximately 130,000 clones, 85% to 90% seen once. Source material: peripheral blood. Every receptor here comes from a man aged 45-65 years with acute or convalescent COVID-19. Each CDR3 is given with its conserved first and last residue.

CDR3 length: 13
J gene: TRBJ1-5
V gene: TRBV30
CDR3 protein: CAWSNRGTQPQHF

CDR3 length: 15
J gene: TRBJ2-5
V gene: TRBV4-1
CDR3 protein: CASSRPTSGRETQYF

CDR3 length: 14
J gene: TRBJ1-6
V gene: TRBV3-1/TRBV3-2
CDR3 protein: CASSGRRDRSPLHF

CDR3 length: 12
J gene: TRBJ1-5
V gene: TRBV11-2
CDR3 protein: CASSLEQGTQHF

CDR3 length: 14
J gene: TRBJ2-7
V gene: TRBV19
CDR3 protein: CASSKTGEGYEQYF

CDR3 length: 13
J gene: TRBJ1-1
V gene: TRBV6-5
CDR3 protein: CASSYAGAFEAFF

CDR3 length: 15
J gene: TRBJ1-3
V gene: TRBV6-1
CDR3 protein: CASSEHRTSGNTIYF

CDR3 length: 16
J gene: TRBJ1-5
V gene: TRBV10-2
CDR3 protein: CASSPGTGVGNQPQHF

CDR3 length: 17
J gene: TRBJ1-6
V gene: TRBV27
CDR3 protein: CASSLQTGTGSGSPLHF

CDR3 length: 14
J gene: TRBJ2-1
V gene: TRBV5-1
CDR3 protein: CASSPGTEYNEQFF

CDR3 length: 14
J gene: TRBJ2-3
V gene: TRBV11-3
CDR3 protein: CASSPLSGSDTQYF

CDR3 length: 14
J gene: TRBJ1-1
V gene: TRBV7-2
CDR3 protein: CASTGQGVNTEAFF

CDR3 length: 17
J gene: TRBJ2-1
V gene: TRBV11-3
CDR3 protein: CASSTGSQRAAYNEQFF

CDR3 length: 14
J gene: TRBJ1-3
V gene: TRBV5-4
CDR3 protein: CASSLSALGNTIYF

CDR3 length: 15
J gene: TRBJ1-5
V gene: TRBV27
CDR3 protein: CASSLSRGSNQPQHF

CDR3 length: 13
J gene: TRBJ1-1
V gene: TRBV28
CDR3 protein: CASSHEGAGEAFF

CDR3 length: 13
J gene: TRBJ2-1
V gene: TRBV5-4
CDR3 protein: CASSLDPGGEQFF

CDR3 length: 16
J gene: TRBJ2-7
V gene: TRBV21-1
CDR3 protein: CASSKAGLAGGYEQYF

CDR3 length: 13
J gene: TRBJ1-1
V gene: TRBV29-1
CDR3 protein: CSVVPTGLTEAFF

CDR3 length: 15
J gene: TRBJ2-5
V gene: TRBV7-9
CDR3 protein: CASSQLRKGGETQYF

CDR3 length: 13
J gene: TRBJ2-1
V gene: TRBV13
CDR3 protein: CASRRLGGNEQFF

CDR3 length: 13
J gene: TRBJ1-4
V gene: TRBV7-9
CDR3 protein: CASSSPYFEKLFF

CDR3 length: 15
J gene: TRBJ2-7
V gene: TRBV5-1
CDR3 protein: CASSLGLAGLTEQYF

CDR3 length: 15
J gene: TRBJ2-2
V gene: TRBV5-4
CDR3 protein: CASSFWGERAGELFF